The entry below gives a single T cell receptor beta chain sequence along with its context. Original analysis: Amplification from reference gene primers served as the basis for estimated nucleated cell counts. TCRdb's table, derived via immunoSEQ multiplex PCR, lists solely in-frame clones and lacks some. That table furnishes V, J and clone size, whereas the DNA furnished D and trimming. In the table there are about 230,000 clones, about 80% of which are singletons. This sample is drawn from a study of blood T cell repertoires in COVID-19. Study-level information: In each case, the material was cDNA or gDNA derived from T cells, B-cell-depleted T cells, or PBMCs.

Germline V lookup: CDR1 MNHEY, CDR2 SVGAGI. The CDR3 spans 14 residues. V lost 4 bases to trimming and J lost 5 bases; unmatched junction nucleotides: 2. The sample consisted of PBMCs or T cells enriched from blood (not recorded which). This clonotype originated in a man between 60 and 75 years old who had recovered from COVID-19. The rearrangement joins TRBV6-5 to TRBJ1-6; 7 bases fit TRBD1. The CDR3 DNA reads as TGTGCCAGCAGTTCGACAGGGAATAATTCACCCCTCCACTTT. It yields the protein CASSSTGNNSPLHF.